Listed below are T cell receptor beta chains from one sample, sequenced in a study of OX40 agonist ivuxolimab in advanced cancers. TCRdb's table, derived via immunoSEQ multiplex PCR, lists solely in-frame clones and lacks some. The table lists about 66,000 clones, about 85% of them singletons, with 0.67% in the top ten. Sample: CD4+ or CD8+ T cells sorted from blood, taken in a trial of the OX40 agonist ivuxolimab. The receptors were gathered from an adult with an advanced solid tumor such as melanoma, head and neck, liver or kidney cancer. Each CDR3 is given with its conserved first and last residue. The D gene is left open where the match is weak.

cdr3_aa	cdr3_nt	j_call	v_call	d_call
CASSPVGTSVQETQYF	TGTGCCAGCAGCCCCGTCGGGACTAGCGTTCAAGAGACCCAGTACTTC	TRBJ2-5	TRBV7-8	TRBD2
CATSGGAEVGTGSEETQYF	TGTGCCACCAGCGGGGGCGCGGAGGTCGGTACCGGCTCCGAAGAGACCCAGTACTTC	TRBJ2-5	TRBV15	-
CASSKAGYSTGELFF	TGTGCCAGCAGTAAAGCGGGATACTCCACCGGGGAGCTGTTTTTT	TRBJ2-2	TRBV28	TRBD2
CASNRGPYGYTF	TGTGCCAGCAACAGAGGCCCCTATGGCTACACCTTC	TRBJ1-2	TRBV13	-
CATSRDRGPLYGYTF	TGTGCCACCAGCAGAGATAGGGGGCCCCTCTATGGCTACACCTTC	TRBJ1-2	TRBV15	TRBD1
CASSSQTGGTDTQYF	TGTGCCAGCAGCTCACAAACAGGGGGCACAGATACGCAGTATTTT	TRBJ2-3	TRBV7-9	TRBD1
CASSIQGAGEQYF	TGTGCCAGCAGCATTCAGGGGGCGGGTGAGCAGTACTTC	TRBJ2-7	TRBV28	TRBD1
CASSFAGTGNTIYF	TGTGCCAGCAGCTTCGCAGGGACTGGAAACACCATATATTTT	TRBJ1-3	TRBV5-4	-
CASSSGTGPTYEQYF	TGTGCCAGCAGCTCTGGGACAGGGCCAACCTACGAGCAGTACTTC	TRBJ2-7	TRBV7-8	TRBD1
CASSVAPSSYEQYF	TGTGCCAGCAGCGTGGCCCCTAGCTCCTACGAGCAGTACTTC	TRBJ2-7	TRBV9	-
CASSPRWREGRGEQYF	TGTGCCAGCAGCCCCCGCTGGCGGGAGGGCCGGGGCGAGCAGTACTTC	TRBJ2-7	TRBV9	TRBD2
CASSEGGETQYF	TGTGCCAGCAGTGAGGGGGGGGAGACCCAGTACTTC	TRBJ2-5	TRBV2	TRBD2
CASSYGGAKNIQYF	TGTGCCAGCAGTTACGGCGGAGCCAAAAACATTCAGTACTTC	TRBJ2-4	TRBV6-5	-
CASSFITGRNTEAFF	TGTGCCAGCAGCTTTATCACAGGGAGGAACACTGAAGCTTTCTTT	TRBJ1-1	TRBV5-6	-
CASRYTGAGANVLTF	TGTGCCAGCAGATATACAGGAGCTGGGGCCAACGTCCTGACTTTC	TRBJ2-6	TRBV6-5	-
CASSQPDRAYEQYF	TGCGCCAGCAGCCAACCCGACAGGGCCTACGAGCAGTACTTC	TRBJ2-7	TRBV4-1	TRBD1
CAISESEGFKTLYGYTF	TGTGCCATCAGTGAGTCGGAGGGATTCAAAACGCTCTATGGCTACACCTTC	TRBJ1-2	TRBV10-3	-
CASREGGYEQYF	TGCGCCAGCAGAGAGGGGGGTTACGAGCAGTACTTC	TRBJ2-7	TRBV5-1	-